These 8 T cell receptor beta chains share one sample of origin, sequenced in a study of blood T cell repertoires in COVID-19. Produced via immunoSEQ multiplex PCR; TCRdb's table is partial and in-frame only. The sample comprises tens of thousands of clones, roughly 90% of which are singletons, and roughly two fifths rests with the top ten. Sequencing input: peripheral blood. The source is a man aged 55 to 70 with active or convalescent COVID-19.

This clone was found a few times. The chain joins TRBV4-3 to TRBJ2-2; 8 bases are shared with TRBD2. Germline CDR1 is LGHNA and CDR2 is YSLEER. Germline trimming cut 1 base from V and 0 bases from J; bases unmatched to any gene: 10. This CDR3 spans 19 amino acids. The CDR3 spells CASSQAGTRLSANTGELFF. CDR3 sequence (DNA): TGCGCCAGCAGCCAAGCAGGGACTAGACTAAGCGCGAACACCGGGGAGCTGTTTTTT.

In its sample, this clone was seen once. The rearrangement joins TRBV7-8 to TRBJ2-7, with TRBD2 matching over 13 bases. The J segment lost 5 bases and the V segment lost 5 bases, leaving 15 bases of the junction unmatched. Per the germline V gene, CDR1 is SGHVS and CDR2 is FQNEAQ. The CDR3 length is 18 residues. The DNA of the CDR3 is TGTGCCAGCAGCGCCGACCCCAGGACTAGCGGGAGTTCCGACGAGCAGTACTTC. Residues: CASSADPRTSGSSDEQYF.

The chain links TRBV7-9 to TRBJ2-5; 13 nucleotides match TRBD2. J gave up 5 bases and V 3 bases, and 6 bases lay outside the gene matches. The CDR3 is 16 residues long. CDR1 SEHNR and CDR2 FQNEAQ come from the germline V gene (reference sequence). DNA of the CDR3: TGTGCCAGCAGCTTTCCGGGACTAGCGGGACAGGAGACCCAGTACTTC. Translation gives CASSFPGLAGQETQYF.

This chain uses TRBV28 with TRBJ2-7; D possibly corresponds to TRBD1 (6 bases). The CDR3 has 15 amino acids. The V end lost 6 bases, the J end lost 3 bases, and 18 bases lay between the germline ends. Germline V gene data show CDR1 as MDHEN and CDR2 as SYDVKM. CDR3 amino acids: CASRRAITGHYEQYF. The CDR3 nucleotides are TGTGCCAGCAGAAGGGCTATAACGGGACACTACGAGCAGTACTTC.

This chain connects TRBV4-1 to TRBJ1-3; tentative D call: TRBD1 (5 bases). Trimming stripped 0 bases from V and 8 bases from J, with 17 bases between. CDR3 size: 16 residues. In germline, CDR1 is MGHRA, CDR2 YSYEKL. The CDR3 coding sequence is TGCGCCAGCAGCCAAGAGACCCAGGGCGAGGCTGACACCATATATTTT. Amino acid sequence: CASSQETQGEADTIYF.

The genes are TRBV9 and TRBJ1-2, with TRBD1 as a possible D gene (6 bases). The CDR3 contains 15 residues. Germline V lookup: CDR1 SGDLS, CDR2 YYNGEE. Between the trimmed V and J ends, which lost 4 bases and 0 bases, there was a span of 13 bases. CDR3 sequence (DNA): TGTGCCAGCAGCTCTACAGGGTATTCTAACTATGGCTACACCTTC. Its translation: CASSSTGYSNYGYTF. Full variable domain (outside the CDR3, taken from reference TRBV9 and TRBJ1-2): DSGVTQTPKHLITATGQRVTLRCSPRSGDLSVYWYQQSLDQGLQFLIQYYNGEERAKGNILERFSAQQFPDLHSELNLSSLELGDSALYFCASSSTGYSNYGYTFGSGTRLTVV.

The chain joins TRBV28 to TRBJ2-6, with D perhaps TRBD1 (5 bases). V was cut by 4 bases and J by 0 bases, with 22 bases left in between. The CDR3 is 20 residues long. CDR1 is MDHEN and CDR2 is SYDVKM in the germline V gene. CDR3 DNA sequence: TGTGCCAGCAGTTCTAGGAGACATGCCTTAGGGGTCTCTGGGGCCAACGTCCTGACTTTC. Protein: CASSSRRHALGVSGANVLTF.

V is TRBV9 and J is TRBJ2-3; D is unresolved. This CDR3 region has 12 residues. From germline, CDR1 is SGDLS and CDR2 YYNGEE. V lost 4 bases to trimming and J lost 0 bases, with 3 bases between them. As DNA, the CDR3 is TGTGCCAGCAGCCGGAGCACAGATACGCAGTATTTT. This encodes CASSRSTDTQYF.